This TCR beta chain was recorded in a study of cytomegalovirus exposure and HLA in healthy donors. With regard to this clone: Its cognate antigen is unknown.

General observations from the study: In a later analysis, productive TCRs from donors in an Asian-associated ancestry cluster reportedly carried fewer N-insertions than the cohort mean. Cytomegalovirus association was assigned to approximately 160 TCR beta chains.

The PCR had 60 Vbeta and 13 Jbeta primers. The protocol was immunoSEQ multiplex PCR, while the TCRdb copy is restricted to in-frame clones and leaves out a portion. The sample shows some 110,000 clones, about 74% of them seen only once. CDR1 is SGDLS, CDR2 YYNGEE, per germline. The trim removed 2 bases at V and 12 bases at J, leaving 13 bases unmatched. The CDR3 covers 16 residues. The sequenced sample consisted of PBMCs. The TCR originated in a woman in her forties or fifties in good health and CMV-seropositive. This chain joins TRBV9 and TRBJ2-1, with 11 bases lining up with TRBD2. The CDR3 spells CASSVLAGGSLVRQFF. Here the CDR3 DNA reads TGTGCCAGCAGCGTTCTAGCGGGGGGATCCCTTGTACGGCAGTTCTTC.